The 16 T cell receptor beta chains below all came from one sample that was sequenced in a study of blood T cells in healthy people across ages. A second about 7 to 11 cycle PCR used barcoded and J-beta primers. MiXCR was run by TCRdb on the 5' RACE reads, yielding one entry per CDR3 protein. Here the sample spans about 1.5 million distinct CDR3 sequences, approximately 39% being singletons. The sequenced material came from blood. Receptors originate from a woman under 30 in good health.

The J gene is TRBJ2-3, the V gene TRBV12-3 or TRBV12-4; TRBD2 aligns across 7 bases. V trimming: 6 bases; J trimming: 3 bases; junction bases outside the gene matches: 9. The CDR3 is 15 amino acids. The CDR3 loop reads CASSPLGGRTDTQYF. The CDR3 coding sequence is TGTGCCAGCAGCCCCCTGGGGGGGAGAACAGATACGCAGTATTTT.

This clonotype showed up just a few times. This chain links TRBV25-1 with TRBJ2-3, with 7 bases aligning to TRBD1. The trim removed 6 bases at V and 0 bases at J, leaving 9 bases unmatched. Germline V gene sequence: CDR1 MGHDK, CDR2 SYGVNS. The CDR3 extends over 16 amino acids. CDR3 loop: CASRPRGTTSTDTQYF. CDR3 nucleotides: TGTGCCAGCAGACCCAGGGGGACGACTAGCACAGATACGCAGTATTTT.

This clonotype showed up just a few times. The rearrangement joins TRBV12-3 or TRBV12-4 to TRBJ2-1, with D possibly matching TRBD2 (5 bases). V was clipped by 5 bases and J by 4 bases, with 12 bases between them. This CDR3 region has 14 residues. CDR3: CASSRVTGYNEQFF. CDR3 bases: TGTGCCAGCAGTCGCGTTACGGGGTACAATGAGCAGTTCTTC.

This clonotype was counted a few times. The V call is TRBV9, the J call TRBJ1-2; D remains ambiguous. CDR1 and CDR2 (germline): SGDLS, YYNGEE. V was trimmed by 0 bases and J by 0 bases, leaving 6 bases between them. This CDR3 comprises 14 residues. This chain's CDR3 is CASSVAVANYGYTF. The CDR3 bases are TGTGCCAGCAGCGTAGCTGTGGCTAACTATGGCTACACCTTC.

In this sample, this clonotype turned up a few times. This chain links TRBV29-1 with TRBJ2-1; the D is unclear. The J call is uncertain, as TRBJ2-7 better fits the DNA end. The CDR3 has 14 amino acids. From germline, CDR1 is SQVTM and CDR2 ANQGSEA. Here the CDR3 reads CSVVVRSSYNEQYF. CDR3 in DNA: TGCAGCGTTGTTGTAAGGAGCTCCTACAATGAGCAGTACTTC.

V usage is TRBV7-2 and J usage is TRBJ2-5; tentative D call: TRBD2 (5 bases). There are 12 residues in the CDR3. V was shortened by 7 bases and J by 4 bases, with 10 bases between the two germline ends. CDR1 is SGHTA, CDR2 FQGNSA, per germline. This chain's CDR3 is CASNRGTETQYF. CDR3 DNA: TGTGCCAGCAATCGGGGAACAGAGACCCAGTACTTC.

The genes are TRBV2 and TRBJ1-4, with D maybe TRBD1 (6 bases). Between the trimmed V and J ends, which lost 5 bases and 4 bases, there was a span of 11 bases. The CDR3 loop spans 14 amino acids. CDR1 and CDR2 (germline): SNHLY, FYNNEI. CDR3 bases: TGTGCCAGCAGTACGATGGACAGTAATGAAAAACTGTTTTTT. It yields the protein CASSTMDSNEKLFF.

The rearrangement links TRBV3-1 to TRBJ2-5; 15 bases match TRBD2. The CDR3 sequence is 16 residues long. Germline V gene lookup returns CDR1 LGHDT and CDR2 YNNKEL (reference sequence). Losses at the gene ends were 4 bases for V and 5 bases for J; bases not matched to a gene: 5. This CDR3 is CASSRGLAGGPETQYF. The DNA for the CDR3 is TGTGCCAGCAGCCGAGGACTAGCGGGAGGGCCCGAGACCCAGTACTTC.

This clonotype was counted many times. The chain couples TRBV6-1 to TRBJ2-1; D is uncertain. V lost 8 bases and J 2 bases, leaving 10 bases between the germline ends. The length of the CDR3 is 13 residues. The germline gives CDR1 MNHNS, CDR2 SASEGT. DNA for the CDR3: TGTGCCAGCTGGAGATCCCCCTACAATGAGCAGTTCTTC. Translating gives CASWRSPYNEQFF.

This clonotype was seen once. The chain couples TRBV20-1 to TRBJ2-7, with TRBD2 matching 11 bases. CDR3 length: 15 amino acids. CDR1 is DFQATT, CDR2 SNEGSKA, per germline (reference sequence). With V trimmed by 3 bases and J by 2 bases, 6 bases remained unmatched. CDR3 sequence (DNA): TGCAGTGCTAGGCCCTCTAGCGGGGGGCCCTACGAGCAGTACTTC. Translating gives CSARPSSGGPYEQYF.

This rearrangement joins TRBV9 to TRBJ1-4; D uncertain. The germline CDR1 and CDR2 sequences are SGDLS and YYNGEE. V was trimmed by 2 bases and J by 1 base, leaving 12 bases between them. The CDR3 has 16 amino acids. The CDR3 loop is CASSVNPEGTNEKLFF. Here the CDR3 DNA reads TGTGCCAGCAGCGTTAACCCCGAGGGAACTAATGAAAAACTGTTTTTT.

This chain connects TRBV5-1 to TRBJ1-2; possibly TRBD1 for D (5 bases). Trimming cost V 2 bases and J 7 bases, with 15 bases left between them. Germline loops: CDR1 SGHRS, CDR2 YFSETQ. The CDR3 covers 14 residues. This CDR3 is CASSLGTAAGGYTF. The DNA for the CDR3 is TGCGCCAGCAGCTTAGGGACGGCGGCGGGTGGCTACACCTTC.

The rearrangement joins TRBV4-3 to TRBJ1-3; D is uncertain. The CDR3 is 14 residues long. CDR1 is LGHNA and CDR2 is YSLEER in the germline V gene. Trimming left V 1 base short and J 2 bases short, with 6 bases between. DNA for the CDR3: TGCGCCAGCAGCCAAGCCCCAACTGGAAACACCATATATTTT. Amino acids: CASSQAPTGNTIYF.

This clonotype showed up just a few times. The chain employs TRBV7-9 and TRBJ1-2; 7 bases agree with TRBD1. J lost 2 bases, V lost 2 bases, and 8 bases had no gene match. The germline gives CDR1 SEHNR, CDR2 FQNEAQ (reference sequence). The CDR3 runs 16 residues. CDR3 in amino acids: CASSLYWGTENYGYTF. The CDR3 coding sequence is TGTGCCAGCAGCTTATATTGGGGGACAGAGAACTATGGCTACACCTTC.

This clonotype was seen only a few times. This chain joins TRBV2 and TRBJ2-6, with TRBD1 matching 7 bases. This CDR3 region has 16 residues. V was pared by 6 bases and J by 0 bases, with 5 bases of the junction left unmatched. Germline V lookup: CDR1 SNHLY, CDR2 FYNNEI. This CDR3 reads CASRTGLNSGANVLTF. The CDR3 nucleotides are TGTGCCAGCAGGACAGGGCTCAACTCTGGGGCCAACGTCCTGACTTTC.

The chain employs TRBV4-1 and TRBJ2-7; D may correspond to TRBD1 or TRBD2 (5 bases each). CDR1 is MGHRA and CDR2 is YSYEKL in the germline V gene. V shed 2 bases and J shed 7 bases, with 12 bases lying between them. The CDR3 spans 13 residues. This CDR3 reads CASSQLLGAEQYF. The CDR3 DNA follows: TGCGCCAGCAGCCAACTCCTCGGGGCTGAGCAGTACTTC.